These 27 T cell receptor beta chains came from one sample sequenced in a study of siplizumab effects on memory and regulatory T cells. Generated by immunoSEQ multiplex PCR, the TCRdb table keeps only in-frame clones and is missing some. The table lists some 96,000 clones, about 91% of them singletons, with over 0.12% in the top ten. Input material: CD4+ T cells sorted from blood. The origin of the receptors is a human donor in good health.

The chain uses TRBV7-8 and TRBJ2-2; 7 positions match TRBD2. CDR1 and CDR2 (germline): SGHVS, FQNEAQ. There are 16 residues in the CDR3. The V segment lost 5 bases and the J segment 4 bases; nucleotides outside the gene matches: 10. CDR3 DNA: TGTGCCAGCAGCCCCGGTATGGGGGGGTTCACCGGGGAGCTGTTTTTT. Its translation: CASSPGMGGFTGELFF.

The CDR3 DNA sequence: TGTGCCAGTAGTATGACTCGCTGGGGCAATCAGCCCCAGCATTTT. Translated: CASSMTRWGNQPQHF. The V call is TRBV19, the J call TRBJ1-5; D ambiguous. CDR1 is LNHDA and CDR2 is SQIVND in the germline V gene (reference sequence). This CDR3 has 15 residues. Between the trimmed V and J ends, which lost 3 bases and 2 bases, there was a span of 11 bases.

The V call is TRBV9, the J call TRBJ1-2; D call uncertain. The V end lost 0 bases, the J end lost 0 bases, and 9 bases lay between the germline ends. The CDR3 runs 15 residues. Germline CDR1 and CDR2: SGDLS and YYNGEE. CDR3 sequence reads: CASSVEVQPNYGYTF. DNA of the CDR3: TGTGCCAGCAGCGTAGAGGTACAGCCTAACTATGGCTACACCTTC.

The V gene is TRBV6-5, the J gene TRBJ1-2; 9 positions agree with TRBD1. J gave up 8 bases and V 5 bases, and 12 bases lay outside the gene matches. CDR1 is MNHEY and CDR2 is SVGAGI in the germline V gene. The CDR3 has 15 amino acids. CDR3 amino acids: CASSPGDRDFQGYTF. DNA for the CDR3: TGTGCCAGCAGTCCTGGGGACAGGGATTTTCAGGGCTACACCTTC.

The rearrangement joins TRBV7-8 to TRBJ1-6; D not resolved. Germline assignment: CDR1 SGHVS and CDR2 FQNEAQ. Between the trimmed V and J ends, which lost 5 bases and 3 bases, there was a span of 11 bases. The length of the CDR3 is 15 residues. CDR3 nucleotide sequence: TGTGCCAGCAGCCCCCCCGGCCTCTATAATTCACCCCTCCACTTT. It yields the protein CASSPPGLYNSPLHF.

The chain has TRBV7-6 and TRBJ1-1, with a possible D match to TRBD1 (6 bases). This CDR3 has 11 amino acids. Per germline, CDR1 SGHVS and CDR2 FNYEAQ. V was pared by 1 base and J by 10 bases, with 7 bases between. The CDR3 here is CASSLEGVAFF. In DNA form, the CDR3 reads TGTGCCAGCAGCTTAGAGGGGGTAGCTTTCTTT. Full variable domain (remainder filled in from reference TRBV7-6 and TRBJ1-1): GAGVSQSPRYKVTKRGQDVALRCDPISGHVSLYWYRQALGQGPEFLTYFNYEAQQDKSGLPNDRFSAERPEGSISTLTIQRTEQRDSAMYRCASSLEGVAFFGQGTRLTVV.

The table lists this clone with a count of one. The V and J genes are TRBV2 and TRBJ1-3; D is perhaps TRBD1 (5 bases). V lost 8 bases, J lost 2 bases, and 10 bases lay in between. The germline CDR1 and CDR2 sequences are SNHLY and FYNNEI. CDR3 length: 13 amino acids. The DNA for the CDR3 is TGTGCCAGCCTCAGGGTGGCTGGAAACACCATATATTTT. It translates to CASLRVAGNTIYF.

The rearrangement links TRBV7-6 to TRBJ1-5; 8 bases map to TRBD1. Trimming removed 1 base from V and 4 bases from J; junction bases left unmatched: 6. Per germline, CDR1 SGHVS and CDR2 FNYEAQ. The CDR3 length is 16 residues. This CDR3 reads CASSLDGTGNNQPQHF. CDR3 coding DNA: TGTGCCAGCAGCTTAGACGGGACAGGTAATAATCAGCCCCAGCATTTT.

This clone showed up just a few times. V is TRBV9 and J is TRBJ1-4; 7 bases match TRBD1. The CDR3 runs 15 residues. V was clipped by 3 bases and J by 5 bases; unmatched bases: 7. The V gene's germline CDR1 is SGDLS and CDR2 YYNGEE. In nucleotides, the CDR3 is TGTGCCAGCAGCGAAACGGGACAGCTAAATGAAAAACTGTTTTTT. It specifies CASSETGQLNEKLFF.

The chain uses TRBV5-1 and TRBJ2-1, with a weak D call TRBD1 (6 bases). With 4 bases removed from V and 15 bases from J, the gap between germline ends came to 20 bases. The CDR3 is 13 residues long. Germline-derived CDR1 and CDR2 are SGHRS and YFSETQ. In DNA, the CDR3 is TGCGCCAGCAGCCAACAGGGTGGGGGTTTATCGTTCTTC. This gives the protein CASSQQGGGLSFF.

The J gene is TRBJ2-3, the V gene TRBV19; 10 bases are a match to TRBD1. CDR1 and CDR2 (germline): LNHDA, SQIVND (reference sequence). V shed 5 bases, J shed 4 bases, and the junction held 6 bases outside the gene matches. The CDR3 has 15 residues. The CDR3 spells CASSSGQGGADTQYF. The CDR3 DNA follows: TGTGCCAGTAGTTCCGGACAGGGGGGAGCAGATACGCAGTATTTT.

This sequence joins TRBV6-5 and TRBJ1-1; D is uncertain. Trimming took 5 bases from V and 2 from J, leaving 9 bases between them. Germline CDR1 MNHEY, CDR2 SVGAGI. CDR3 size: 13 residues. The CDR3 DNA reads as TGTGCCAGCAGTGTAGAGGTAAACACTGAAGCTTTCTTT. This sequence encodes CASSVEVNTEAFF.

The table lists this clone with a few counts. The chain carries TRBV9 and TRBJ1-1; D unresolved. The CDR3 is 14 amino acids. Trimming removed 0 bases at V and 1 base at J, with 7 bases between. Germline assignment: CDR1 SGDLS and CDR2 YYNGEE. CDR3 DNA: TGTGCCAGCAGCGTAGAACAGACGAACACTGAAGCTTTCTTT. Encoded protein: CASSVEQTNTEAFF.

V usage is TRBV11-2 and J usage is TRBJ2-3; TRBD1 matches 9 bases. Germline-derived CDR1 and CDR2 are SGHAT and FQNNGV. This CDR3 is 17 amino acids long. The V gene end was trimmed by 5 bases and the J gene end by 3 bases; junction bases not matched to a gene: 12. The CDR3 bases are TGTGCCAGCAGCCTCCGGCGGACAGGGGCCGTGACAGATACGCAGTATTTT. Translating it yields CASSLRRTGAVTDTQYF.

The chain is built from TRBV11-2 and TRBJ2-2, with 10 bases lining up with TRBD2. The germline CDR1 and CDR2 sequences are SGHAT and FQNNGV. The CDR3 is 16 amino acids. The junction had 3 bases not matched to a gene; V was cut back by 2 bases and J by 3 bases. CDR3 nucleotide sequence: TGTGCCAGCAGCTTAACTAGCGGGGTATACACCGGGGAGCTGTTTTTT. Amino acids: CASSLTSGVYTGELFF.

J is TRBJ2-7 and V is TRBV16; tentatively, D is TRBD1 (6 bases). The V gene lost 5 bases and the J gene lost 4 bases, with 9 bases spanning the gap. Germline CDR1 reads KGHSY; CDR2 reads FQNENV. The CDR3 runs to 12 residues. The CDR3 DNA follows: TGTGCCAGCAGCTCCGACAGGTACGAGCAGTACTTC. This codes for CASSSDRYEQYF.

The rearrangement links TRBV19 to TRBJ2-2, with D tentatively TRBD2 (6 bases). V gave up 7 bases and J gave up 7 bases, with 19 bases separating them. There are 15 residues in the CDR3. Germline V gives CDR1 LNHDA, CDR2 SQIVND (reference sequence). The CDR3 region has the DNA TGTGCCAGTATCCTCGGATCGGGGGAGAGCGGGGAGCTGTTTTTT. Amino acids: CASILGSGESGELFF.

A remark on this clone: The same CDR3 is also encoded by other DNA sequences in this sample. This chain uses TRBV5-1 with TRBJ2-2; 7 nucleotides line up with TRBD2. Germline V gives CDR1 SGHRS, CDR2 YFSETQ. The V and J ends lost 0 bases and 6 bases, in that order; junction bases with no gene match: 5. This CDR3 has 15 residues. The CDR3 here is CASSLGGGGPGELFF. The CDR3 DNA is TGCGCCAGCAGCTTGGGTGGCGGGGGACCCGGGGAGCTGTTTTTT.

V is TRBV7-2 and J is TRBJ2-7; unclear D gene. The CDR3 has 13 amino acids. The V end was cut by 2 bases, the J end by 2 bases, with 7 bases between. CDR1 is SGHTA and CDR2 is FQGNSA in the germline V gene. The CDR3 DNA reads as TGTGCCAGCAGCTTACCCACTACCTACGAGCAGTACTTC. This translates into CASSLPTTYEQYF.

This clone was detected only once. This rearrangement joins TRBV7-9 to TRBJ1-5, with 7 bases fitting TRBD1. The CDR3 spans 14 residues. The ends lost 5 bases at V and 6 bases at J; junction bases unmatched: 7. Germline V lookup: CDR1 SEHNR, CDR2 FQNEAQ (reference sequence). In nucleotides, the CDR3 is TGTGCCAGCAGCCCCGCAGGGGGATCTCAGCCCCAGCATTTT. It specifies CASSPAGGSQPQHF.

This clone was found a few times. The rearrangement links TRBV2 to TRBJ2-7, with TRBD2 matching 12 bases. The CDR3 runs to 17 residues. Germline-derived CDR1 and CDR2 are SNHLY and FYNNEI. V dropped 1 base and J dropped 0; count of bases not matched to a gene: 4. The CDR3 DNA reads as TGTGCCAGCAGTGAAGAGGGACTAGCGGGCAGCTCCTACGAGCAGTACTTC. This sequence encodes CASSEEGLAGSSYEQYF.

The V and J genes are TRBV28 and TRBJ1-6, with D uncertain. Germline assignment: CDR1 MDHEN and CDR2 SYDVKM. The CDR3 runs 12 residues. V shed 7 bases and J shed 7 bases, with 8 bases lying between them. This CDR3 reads CASTLTNSPLHF. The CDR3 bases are TGTGCCAGCACCCTTACCAATTCACCCCTCCACTTT.

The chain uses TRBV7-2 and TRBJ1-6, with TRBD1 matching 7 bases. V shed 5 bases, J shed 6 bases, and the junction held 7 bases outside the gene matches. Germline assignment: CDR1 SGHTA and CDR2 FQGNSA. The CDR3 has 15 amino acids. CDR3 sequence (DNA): TGTGCCAGCAGCCTACGGGACAGCCGTAATTCACCCCTCCACTTT. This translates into CASSLRDSRNSPLHF.

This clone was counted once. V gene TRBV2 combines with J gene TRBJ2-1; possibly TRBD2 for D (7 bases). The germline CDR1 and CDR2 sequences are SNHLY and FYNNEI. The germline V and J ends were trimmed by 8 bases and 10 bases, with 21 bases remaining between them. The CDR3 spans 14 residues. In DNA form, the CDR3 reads TGTGCCAGCGCCCCCCGGTCGGGGGGCGGCGAGCAGTTCTTC. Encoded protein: CASAPRSGGGEQFF.

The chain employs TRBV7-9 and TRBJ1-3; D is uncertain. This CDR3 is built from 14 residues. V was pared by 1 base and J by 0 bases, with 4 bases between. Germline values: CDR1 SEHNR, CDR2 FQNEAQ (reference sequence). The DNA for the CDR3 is TGTGCCAGCAGCTTAGGGTACTCTGGAAACACCATATATTTT. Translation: CASSLGYSGNTIYF.

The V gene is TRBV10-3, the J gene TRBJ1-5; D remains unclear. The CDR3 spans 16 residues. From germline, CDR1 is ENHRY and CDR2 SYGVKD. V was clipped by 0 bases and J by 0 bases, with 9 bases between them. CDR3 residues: CAISESNRGSNQPQHF. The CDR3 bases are TGTGCCATCAGTGAGTCGAATCGGGGTAGCAATCAGCCCCAGCATTTT.

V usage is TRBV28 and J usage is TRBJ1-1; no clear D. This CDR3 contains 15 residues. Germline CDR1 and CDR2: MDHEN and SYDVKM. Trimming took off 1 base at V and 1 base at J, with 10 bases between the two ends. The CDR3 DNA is TGTGCCAGCAGTTTATTTGCCAGTCAGAACACTGAAGCTTTCTTT. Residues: CASSLFASQNTEAFF.